Below are 22 T cell receptor beta chains sequenced from a single sample in a study of beta chain features in type 1 diabetes. Study-wide points: All four CD4+ subsets from Type 1 diabetes patients carried moderately but significantly shorter TCRB CDR3s.

The study reverse transcribed the entire isolated RNA, so it sequenced expressed TCRB transcripts. Only in-frame clones appear in the TCRdb table, and some are missing; sequencing was by immunoSEQ multiplex PCR. The sample holds 60,000 or so clones, roughly 50% seen once. For these TCRs, the target antigens are not known. The source material was Tregs from blood. Source of these receptors: a woman between 40 and 50 years old with type 1 diabetes.

The chain employs TRBV4-3 and TRBJ2-1; TRBD2 matches 7 bases. V shed 0 bases, J shed 4 bases, and the junction held 15 bases outside the gene matches. This CDR3 is 19 amino acids long. Per the germline V gene, CDR1 is LGHNA and CDR2 is YSLEER. In nucleotides, the CDR3 is TGCGCCAGCAGCCAAGATGCCACGGGTTCAGCGGGGATTTACAATGAGCAGTTCTTC. Residues: CASSQDATGSAGIYNEQFF.

The genes are TRBV6-5 and TRBJ2-3, with TRBD2 identical over 10 bases. Trimming cost V 3 bases and J 11 bases; bases outside gene matches: 8. The germline gives CDR1 MNHEY, CDR2 SVGAGI. The CDR3 runs 14 residues. CDR3 region: CASSYGLAVGGQYF. CDR3 coding DNA: TGTGCCAGCAGTTATGGACTAGCGGTGGGGGGGCAGTATTTT.

This chain connects TRBV18 to TRBJ2-7; D is uncertain. The CDR3 consists of 16 residues. Germline CDR1 reads KGHSH; CDR2 reads LQKENI. The V gene lost 0 bases and the J gene lost 0 bases, with 12 bases spanning the gap. CDR3 bases: TGTGCCAGCTCACCACCGAACTCAAGGAGCTCCTACGAGCAGTACTTC. Its translation: CASSPPNSRSSYEQYF.

This clone was counted once. The V and J genes are TRBV7-2 and TRBJ2-1, with TRBD1 matching over 12 bases. CDR3 size: 16 residues. The J segment lost 6 bases and the V segment lost 3 bases, leaving 6 bases of the junction unmatched. From germline, CDR1 is SGHTA and CDR2 FQGNSA. CDR3 amino acids: CASSFPPGQGANEQFF. DNA of the CDR3: TGTGCCAGCAGCTTTCCCCCGGGACAGGGGGCCAATGAGCAGTTCTTC.

The chain joins TRBV7-6 to TRBJ1-1; D gene ambiguous. There are 13 residues in the CDR3. Germline CDR1 SGHVS, CDR2 FNYEAQ. The ends were cut back, 2 bases at V and 3 bases at J, with 7 bases in the middle. CDR3: CASSLNHYTEAFF. The CDR3 DNA reads TGTGCCAGCAGCTTAAACCACTACACTGAAGCTTTCTTT.

The CDR3 spells CASSLDQGGGKLFF. In DNA, the CDR3 is TGTGCCAGCAGCTTAGACCAAGGGGGTGGAAAACTGTTTTTT. V and J are TRBV7-2 and TRBJ1-4; maybe TRBD1 (6 bases). The CDR3 sequence is 14 residues long. Germline V lookup: CDR1 SGHTA, CDR2 FQGNSA. V lost 1 base to trimming and J lost 10 bases, with 13 bases between them.

This clone showed up just a few times. The chain links TRBV6-5 to TRBJ1-1; no reliable D call. The V gene lost 6 bases and the J gene lost 1 base, with 15 bases spanning the gap. Germline V lookup: CDR1 MNHEY, CDR2 SVGAGI. The CDR3 is 15 amino acids. The CDR3 region is CASRGLRVSNTEAFF. CDR3 nucleotides: TGTGCCAGCAGGGGCCTGAGGGTGTCGAACACTGAAGCTTTCTTT.

The chain employs TRBV4-1 and TRBJ2-3, with 8 bases identical to TRBD2. CDR1 MGHRA and CDR2 YSYEKL come from the germline V gene. V shed 3 bases, J shed 0 bases, and the junction held 5 bases outside the gene matches. The CDR3 covers 16 residues. CDR3: CASSQGRGGSTDTQYF. The CDR3 DNA sequence: TGCGCCAGCAGCCAGGGTCGGGGGGGTAGCACAGATACGCAGTATTTT.

This chain connects TRBV4-2 to TRBJ2-7, with a tentative D call TRBD1 (6 bases). Trimming stripped 0 bases from V and 5 bases from J, with 20 bases between. Per germline, CDR1 LGHNA and CDR2 YNFKEQ. The CDR3 spans 17 residues. CDR3 protein: CASSQDPGTGTFNEQYF. CDR3 sequence (DNA): TGTGCCAGCAGCCAAGACCCAGGAACCGGGACATTCAACGAGCAGTACTTC.

This clone occurred a few times. The same CDR3 is also encoded by other DNA sequences in this sample. The chain carries TRBV7-3 and TRBJ1-6; D is ambiguous. The V end lost 1 base, the J end lost 3 bases, and 4 bases lay between the germline ends. The CDR3 is made up of 14 amino acids. Germline V gene data show CDR1 as SGHTA and CDR2 as FQGTGA. The chain's CDR3 is CASSLNSYNSPLHF. CDR3 coding DNA: TGTGCCAGCAGCTTAAACAGCTATAATTCACCCCTCCACTTT.

A single count supports this clone. This chain connects TRBV6-6 to TRBJ1-5, with D tentatively TRBD1 (5 bases). The CDR3 runs 14 residues. Deletions cut 1 base from V and 4 bases from J, with 8 bases between. Germline V gene data show CDR1 as MNHNY and CDR2 as SVGAGI (reference sequence). As DNA, the CDR3 is TGTGCCAGCAGTTACTTCGGGGGGAATCAGCCCCAGCATTTT. This codes for CASSYFGGNQPQHF.

This clone showed up just a few times. The chain combines TRBV28 with TRBJ1-5; D is unresolved. This CDR3 is 13 amino acids long. Trimming stripped 5 bases from V and 0 bases from J, with 5 bases between. Germline V gene sequence: CDR1 MDHEN, CDR2 SYDVKM. CDR3 in amino acids: CASSPGSNQPQHF. As DNA, the CDR3 is TGTGCCAGCAGTCCGGGTAGCAATCAGCCCCAGCATTTT.

Only a few counts were recorded for this clone. V usage is TRBV27 and J usage is TRBJ1-5; D is uncertain. V lost 3 bases, J lost 1 base, and 7 bases lay in between. Germline V gene data show CDR1 as MNHEY and CDR2 as SMNVEV (reference sequence). The CDR3 has 14 residues. The CDR3 DNA reads TGTGCCAGCAGTTTGAGAGGCAGCAATCAGCCCCAGCATTTT. Protein sequence: CASSLRGSNQPQHF.

This clone was counted a few times. This chain joins TRBV5-1 and TRBJ2-7, with 9 nucleotides matching TRBD2. CDR3 length: 13 amino acids. The germline V gene encodes CDR1 SGHRS and CDR2 YFSETQ. With 6 bases clipped from V and 7 bases from J, the junction kept 8 bases outside the gene matches. CDR3 coding DNA: TGCGCCAGCAAGGGACTAGCAACGAGTGAGCAGTACTTC. It specifies CASKGLATSEQYF.

This chain uses TRBV9 with TRBJ1-1; D perhaps matches TRBD1 (5 bases). This CDR3 is 15 amino acids long. V lost 3 bases, J lost 1 base, and 13 bases lay in between. Germline CDR1 reads SGDLS; CDR2 reads YYNGEE. The CDR3 DNA follows: TGTGCCAGCAGCGGCCTGGGGGGAGCGAACACTGAAGCTTTCTTT. This translates into CASSGLGGANTEAFF.

The sample holds a few counts of this clone. The chain joins TRBV9 to TRBJ1-1; unclear D gene. This CDR3 region has 14 residues. V was cut by 4 bases and J by 1 base, with 11 bases left in between. CDR1 and CDR2 from the germline V gene are SGDLS and YYNGEE. The CDR3 region is CASSPLPENTEAFF. For the CDR3, the DNA is TGTGCCAGCAGCCCCCTCCCAGAGAACACTGAAGCTTTCTTT.

V usage is TRBV29-1 and J usage is TRBJ1-2, with D hard to call. V was pared by 6 bases and J by 2 bases, with 10 bases between. Germline CDR1 is SQVTM and CDR2 is ANQGSEA. The CDR3 runs 12 residues. CDR3 nucleotide sequence: TGCAGCGTCGCGGGAATGAACTATGGCTACACCTTC. Translated: CSVAGMNYGYTF. Based on the CDR3 plus reference TRBV29-1 and TRBJ1-2, the full variable domain is SAVISQKPSRDICQRGTSLTIQCQVDSQVTMMFWYRQQPGQSLTLIATANQGSEATYESGFVIDKFPISRPNLTFSTLTVSNMSPEDSSIYLCSVAGMNYGYTFGSGTRLTVV.

This clone was counted a few times. The CDR3 DNA reads TGTGCCAGCAGTGAGAGGAGGGCGGGCAATCAGCCCCAGCATTTT. Translation gives CASSERRAGNQPQHF. The chain is built from TRBV2 and TRBJ1-5, with D uncertain. V was clipped by 3 bases and J by 2 bases, with 11 bases between them. The CDR3 runs to 15 residues. Germline-derived CDR1 and CDR2 are SNHLY and FYNNEI.

The chain combines TRBV30 with TRBJ2-2; D is unclear. V was shortened by 4 bases and J by 0 bases, with 3 bases between the two germline ends. CDR1 GTSNPN and CDR2 SVGIG come from the germline V gene (reference sequence). This CDR3 has 12 amino acids. The CDR3 region has the DNA TGTGCCTGGACTGCGAACACCGGGGAGCTGTTTTTT. Residues: CAWTANTGELFF.

The chain recombines TRBV5-1 with TRBJ2-5; TRBD1 matches 8 bases. The V and J ends lost 5 bases and 6 bases, in that order; junction bases with no gene match: 9. The V gene's germline CDR1 is SGHRS and CDR2 YFSETQ. The CDR3 totals 14 residues. CDR3 nucleotides: TGCGCCAGCAGGACCGGGACAGGCCGACAGACCCAGTACTTC. This sequence encodes CASRTGTGRQTQYF.

The rearrangement uses TRBV18 and TRBJ1-1; 9 bases match TRBD1. The CDR3 length is 16 residues. The V gene end was trimmed by 5 bases and the J gene end by 6 bases; junction bases not matched to a gene: 13. Germline V gene lookup returns CDR1 KGHSH and CDR2 LQKENI. The CDR3 nucleotides read TGTGCCAGCTCATCCACACAGGGGGCGCTTGGCTCTGAAGCTTTCTTT. It yields the protein CASSSTQGALGSEAFF.

The rearrangement uses TRBV9 and TRBJ1-4, with D tentatively TRBD1 (5 bases). V dropped 7 bases and J dropped 4 bases, with 14 bases sitting between them. This CDR3 has 14 residues. Germline-derived CDR1 and CDR2 are SGDLS and YYNGEE. CDR3 in DNA: TGTGCCAGCGGAGGGACGGATTATAATGAAAAACTGTTTTTT. Its translation is CASGGTDYNEKLFF.